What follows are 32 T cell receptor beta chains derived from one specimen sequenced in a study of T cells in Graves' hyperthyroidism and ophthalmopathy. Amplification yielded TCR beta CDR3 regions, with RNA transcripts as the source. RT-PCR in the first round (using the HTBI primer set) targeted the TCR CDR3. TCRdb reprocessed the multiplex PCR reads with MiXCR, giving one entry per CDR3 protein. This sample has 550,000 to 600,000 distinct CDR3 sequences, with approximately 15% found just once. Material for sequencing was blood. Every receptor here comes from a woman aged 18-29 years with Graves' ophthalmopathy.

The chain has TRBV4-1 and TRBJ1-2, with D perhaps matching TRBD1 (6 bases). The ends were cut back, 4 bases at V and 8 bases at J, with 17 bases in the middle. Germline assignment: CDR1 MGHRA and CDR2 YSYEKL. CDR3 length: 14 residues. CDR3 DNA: TGCGCCAGCAGCCTGCCGGGAGGGGGAAGCGGCTACACCTTC. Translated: CASSLPGGGSGYTF.

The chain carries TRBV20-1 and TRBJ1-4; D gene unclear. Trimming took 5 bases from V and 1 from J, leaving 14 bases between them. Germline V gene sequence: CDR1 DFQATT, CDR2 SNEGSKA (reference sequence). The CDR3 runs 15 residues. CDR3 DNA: TGCAGTGCTCCCGCGTCAGGAGGAACTAATGAAAAACTGTTTTTT. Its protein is CSAPASGGTNEKLFF.

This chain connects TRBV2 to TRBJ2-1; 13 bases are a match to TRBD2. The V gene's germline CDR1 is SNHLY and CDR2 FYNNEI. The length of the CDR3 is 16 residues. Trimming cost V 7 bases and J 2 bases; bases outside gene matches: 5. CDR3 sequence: CASIRLAGGPYNEQFF. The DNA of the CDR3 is TGTGCCAGCATCCGACTAGCGGGAGGACCCTACAATGAGCAGTTCTTC.

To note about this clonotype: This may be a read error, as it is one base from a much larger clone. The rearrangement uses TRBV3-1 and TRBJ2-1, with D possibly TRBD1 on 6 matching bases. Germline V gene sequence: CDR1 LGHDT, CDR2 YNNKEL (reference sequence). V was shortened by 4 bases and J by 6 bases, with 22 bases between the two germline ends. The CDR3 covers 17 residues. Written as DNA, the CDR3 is TGTGCCAGCAGCCCCCGATGGGACAAGGTGACCATCAATGAGCAGTTCTTC. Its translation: CASSPRWDKVTINEQFF.

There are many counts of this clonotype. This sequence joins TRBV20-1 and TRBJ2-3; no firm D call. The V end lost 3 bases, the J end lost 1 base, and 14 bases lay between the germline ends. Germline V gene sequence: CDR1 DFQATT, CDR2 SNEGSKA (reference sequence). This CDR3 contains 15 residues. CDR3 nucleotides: TGCAGTGCTAGGTCCCCAGGTTGGGGCACAGATACGCAGTATTTT. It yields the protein CSARSPGWGTDTQYF.

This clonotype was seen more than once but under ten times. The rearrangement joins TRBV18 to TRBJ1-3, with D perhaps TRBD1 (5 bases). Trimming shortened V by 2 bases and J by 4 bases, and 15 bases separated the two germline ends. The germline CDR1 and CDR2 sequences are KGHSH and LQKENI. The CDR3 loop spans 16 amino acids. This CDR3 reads CASSPDRIPRGNTIYF. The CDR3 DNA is TGTGCCAGCTCACCAGACAGAATCCCGCGCGGAAACACCATATATTTT.

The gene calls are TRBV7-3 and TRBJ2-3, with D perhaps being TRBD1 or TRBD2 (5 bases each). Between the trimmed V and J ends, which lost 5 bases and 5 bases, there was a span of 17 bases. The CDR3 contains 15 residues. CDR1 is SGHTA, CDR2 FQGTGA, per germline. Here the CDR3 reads CASSERTRGVDTQYF. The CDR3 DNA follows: TGTGCCAGCAGCGAGAGGACCAGAGGGGTAGATACGCAGTATTTT.

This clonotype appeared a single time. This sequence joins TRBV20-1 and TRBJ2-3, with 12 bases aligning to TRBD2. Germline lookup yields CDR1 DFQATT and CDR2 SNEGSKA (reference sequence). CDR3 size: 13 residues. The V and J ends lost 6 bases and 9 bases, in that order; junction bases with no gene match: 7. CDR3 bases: TGCAGTGCCCGACTAGCGGGAGATATAACGCAGTATTTT. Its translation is CSARLAGDITQYF.

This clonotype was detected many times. The CDR3 reads CSARDKGNSYNSPLHF. CDR3 DNA sequence: TGCAGTGCTAGAGATAAGGGTAACTCCTATAATTCACCCCTCCACTTT. This chain uses TRBV20-1 with TRBJ1-6; no firm D call. The CDR3 spans 16 residues. Germline CDR1 is DFQATT and CDR2 is SNEGSKA (reference sequence). The germline V and J ends were trimmed by 0 bases and 0 bases, with 9 bases remaining between them.

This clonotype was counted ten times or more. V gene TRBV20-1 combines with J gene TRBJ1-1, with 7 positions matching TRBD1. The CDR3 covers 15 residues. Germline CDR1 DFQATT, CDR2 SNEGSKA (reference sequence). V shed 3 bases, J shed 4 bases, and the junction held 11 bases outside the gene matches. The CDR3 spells CSARDPQRDSTEAFF. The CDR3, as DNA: TGCAGTGCTAGGGACCCTCAGCGGGACAGCACTGAAGCTTTCTTT.

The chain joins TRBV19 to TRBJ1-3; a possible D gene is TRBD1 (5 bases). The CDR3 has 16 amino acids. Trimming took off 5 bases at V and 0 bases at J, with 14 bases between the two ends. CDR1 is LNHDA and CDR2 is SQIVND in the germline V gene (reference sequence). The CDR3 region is CASSGRGSLSGNTIYF. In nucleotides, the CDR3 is TGTGCCAGTAGTGGACGGGGGAGCCTCTCTGGAAACACCATATATTTT.

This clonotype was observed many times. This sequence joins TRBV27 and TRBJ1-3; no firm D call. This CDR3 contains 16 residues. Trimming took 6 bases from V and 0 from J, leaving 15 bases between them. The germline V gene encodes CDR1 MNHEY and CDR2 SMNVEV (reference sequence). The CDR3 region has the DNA TGTGCCAGCAGCCCCTCCGCCTCCGACTCTGGAAACACCATATATTTT. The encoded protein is CASSPSASDSGNTIYF.

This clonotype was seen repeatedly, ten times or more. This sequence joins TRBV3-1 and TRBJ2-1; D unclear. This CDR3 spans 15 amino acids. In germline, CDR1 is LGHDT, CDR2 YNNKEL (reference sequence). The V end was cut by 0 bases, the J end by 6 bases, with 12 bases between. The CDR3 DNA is TGTGCCAGCAGCCAAGATCTCGCCTTATCCAATGAGCAGTTCTTC. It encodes CASSQDLALSNEQFF.

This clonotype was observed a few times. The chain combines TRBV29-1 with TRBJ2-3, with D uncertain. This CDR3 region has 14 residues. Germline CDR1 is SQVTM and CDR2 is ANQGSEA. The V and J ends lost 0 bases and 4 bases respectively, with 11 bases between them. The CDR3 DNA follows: TGCAGCGTTGAAGACGGTATGGTGCCAGATACGCAGTATTTT. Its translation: CSVEDGMVPDTQYF.

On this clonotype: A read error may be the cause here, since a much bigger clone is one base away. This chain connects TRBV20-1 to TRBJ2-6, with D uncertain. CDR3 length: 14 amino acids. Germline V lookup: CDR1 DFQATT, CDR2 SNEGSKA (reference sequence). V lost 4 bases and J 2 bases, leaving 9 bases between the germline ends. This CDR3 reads CSATDWAGANVLTF. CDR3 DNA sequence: TGCAGTGCTACTGACTGGGCTGGGGCCAACGTCCTGACTTTC.

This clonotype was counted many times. The CDR3 DNA reads as TGTGCCAGCAGCTCCATCCGTAAGGATTGGGGTGAGCAGTTCTTC. This codes for CASSSIRKDWGEQFF. The chain has TRBV7-9 and TRBJ2-1; D remains ambiguous. The CDR3 sequence is 15 residues long. Germline V gene lookup returns CDR1 SEHNR and CDR2 FQNEAQ (reference sequence). Trimming pared 4 bases from V and 9 bases from J, leaving 19 bases between.

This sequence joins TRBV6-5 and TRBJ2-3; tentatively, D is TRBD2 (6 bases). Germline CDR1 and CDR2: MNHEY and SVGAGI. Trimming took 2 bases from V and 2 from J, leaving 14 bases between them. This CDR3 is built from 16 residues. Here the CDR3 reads CASSYVADENTDTQYF. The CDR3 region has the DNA TGTGCCAGCAGTTACGTAGCGGACGAAAACACAGATACGCAGTATTTT.

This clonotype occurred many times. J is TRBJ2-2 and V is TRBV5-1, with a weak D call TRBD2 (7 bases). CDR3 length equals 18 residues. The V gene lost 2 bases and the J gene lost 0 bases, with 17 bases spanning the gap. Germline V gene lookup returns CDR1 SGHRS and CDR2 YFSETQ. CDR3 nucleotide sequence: TGCGCCAGCAGCTTAATCCCCGGGGGGCCTACGAACACCGGGGAGCTGTTTTTT. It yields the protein CASSLIPGGPTNTGELFF.

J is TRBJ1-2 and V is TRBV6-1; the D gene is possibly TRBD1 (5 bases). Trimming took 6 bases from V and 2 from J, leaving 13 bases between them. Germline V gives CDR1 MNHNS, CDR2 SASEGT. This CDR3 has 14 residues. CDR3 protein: CASSPGRGNYGYTF. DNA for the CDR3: TGTGCCAGCAGCCCCGGGCGGGGGAACTATGGCTACACCTTC.

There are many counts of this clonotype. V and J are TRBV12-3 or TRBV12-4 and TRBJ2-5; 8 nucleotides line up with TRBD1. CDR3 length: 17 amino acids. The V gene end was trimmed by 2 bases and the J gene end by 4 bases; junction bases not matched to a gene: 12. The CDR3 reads CASSLPSGRGRRETQYF. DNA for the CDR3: TGTGCCAGCAGTTTACCCTCGGGCAGGGGGCGACGAGAGACCCAGTACTTC.

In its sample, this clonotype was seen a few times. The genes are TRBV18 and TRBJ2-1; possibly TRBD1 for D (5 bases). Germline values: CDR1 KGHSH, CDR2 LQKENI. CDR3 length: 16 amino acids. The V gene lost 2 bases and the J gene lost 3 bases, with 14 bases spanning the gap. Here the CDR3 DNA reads TGTGCCAGCTCACCAAAGGGGTTTAATTACTACAATGAGCAGTTCTTC. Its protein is CASSPKGFNYYNEQFF.

The CDR3 DNA is TGTGCCAGCAGCTCGACCGGGCCGGCCTACGAGCAGTACTTC. This codes for CASSSTGPAYEQYF. The chain recombines TRBV9 with TRBJ2-7; D remains ambiguous. The germline CDR1 and CDR2 sequences are SGDLS and YYNGEE. CDR3 length: 14 amino acids. V was shortened by 4 bases and J by 2 bases, with 13 bases between the two germline ends.

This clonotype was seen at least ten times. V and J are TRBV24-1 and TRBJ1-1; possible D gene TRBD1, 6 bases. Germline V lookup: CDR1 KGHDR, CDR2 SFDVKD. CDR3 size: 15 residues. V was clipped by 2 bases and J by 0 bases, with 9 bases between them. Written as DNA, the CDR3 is TGTGCCACCAGTGATTCCGGACAGATGAACACTGAAGCTTTCTTT. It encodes CATSDSGQMNTEAFF.

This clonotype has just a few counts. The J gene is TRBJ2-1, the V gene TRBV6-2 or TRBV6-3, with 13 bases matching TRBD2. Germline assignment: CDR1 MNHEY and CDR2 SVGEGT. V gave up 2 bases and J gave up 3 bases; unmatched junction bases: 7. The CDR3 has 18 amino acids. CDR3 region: CASSYLGTSGILYNEQFF. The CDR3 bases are TGTGCCAGCAGTTACCTCGGGACTAGCGGGATACTCTACAATGAGCAGTTCTTC.

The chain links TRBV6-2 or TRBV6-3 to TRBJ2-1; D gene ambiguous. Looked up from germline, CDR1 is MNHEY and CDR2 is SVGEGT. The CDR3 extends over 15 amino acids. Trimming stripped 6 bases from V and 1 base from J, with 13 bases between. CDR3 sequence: CASSPFLSSYNEQFF. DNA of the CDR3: TGTGCCAGCAGCCCCTTTTTGAGTTCCTACAATGAGCAGTTCTTC.

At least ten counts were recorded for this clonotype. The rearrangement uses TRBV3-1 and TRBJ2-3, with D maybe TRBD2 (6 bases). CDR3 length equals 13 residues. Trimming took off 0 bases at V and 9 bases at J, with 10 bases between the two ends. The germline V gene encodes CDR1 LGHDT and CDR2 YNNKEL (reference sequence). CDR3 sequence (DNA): TGTGCCAGCAGCCAAGATAGGACTACGACGCAGTATTTT. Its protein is CASSQDRTTTQYF.

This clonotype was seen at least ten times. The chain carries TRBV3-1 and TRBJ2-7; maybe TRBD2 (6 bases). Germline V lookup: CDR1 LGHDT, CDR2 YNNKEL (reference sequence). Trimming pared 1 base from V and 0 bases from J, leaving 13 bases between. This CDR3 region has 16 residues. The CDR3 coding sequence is TGTGCCAGCAGCCAAGTTCGCGGGACGAACTCCTACGAGCAGTACTTC. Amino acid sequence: CASSQVRGTNSYEQYF.

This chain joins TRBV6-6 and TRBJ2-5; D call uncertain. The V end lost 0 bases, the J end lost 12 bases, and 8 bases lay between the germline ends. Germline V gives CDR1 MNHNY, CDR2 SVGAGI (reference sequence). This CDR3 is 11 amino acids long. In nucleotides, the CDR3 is TGTGCCAGCAGTTACTCGAATGAAGAGTACTTC. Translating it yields CASSYSNEEYF.

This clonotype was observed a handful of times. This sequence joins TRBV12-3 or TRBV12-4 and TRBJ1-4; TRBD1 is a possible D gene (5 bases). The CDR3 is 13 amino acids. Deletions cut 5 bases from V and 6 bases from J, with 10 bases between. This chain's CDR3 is CASSPGAHEKLFF. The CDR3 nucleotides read TGTGCCAGCAGTCCCGGGGCGCATGAAAAACTGTTTTTT.

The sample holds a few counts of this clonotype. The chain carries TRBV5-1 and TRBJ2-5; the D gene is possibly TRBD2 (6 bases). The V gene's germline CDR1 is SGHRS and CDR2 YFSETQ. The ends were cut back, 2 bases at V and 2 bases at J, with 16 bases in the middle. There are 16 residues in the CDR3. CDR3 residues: CASSFDISGRQETQYF. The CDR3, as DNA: TGCGCCAGCAGCTTTGATATTAGCGGCCGTCAAGAGACCCAGTACTTC.

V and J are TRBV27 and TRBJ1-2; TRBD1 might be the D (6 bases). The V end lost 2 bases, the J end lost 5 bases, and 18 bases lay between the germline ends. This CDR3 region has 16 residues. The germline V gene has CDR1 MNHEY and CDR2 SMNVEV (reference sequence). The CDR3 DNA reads TGTGCCAGCAGTTTAGATGGGGGGGCCCACCTTTATGGCTACACCTTC. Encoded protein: CASSLDGGAHLYGYTF.

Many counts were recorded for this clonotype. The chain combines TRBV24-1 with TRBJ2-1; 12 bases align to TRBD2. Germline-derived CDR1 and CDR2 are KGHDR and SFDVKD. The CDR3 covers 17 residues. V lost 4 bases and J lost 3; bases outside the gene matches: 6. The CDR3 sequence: CATSDPRLAGDYNEQFF. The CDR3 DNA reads TGTGCCACCAGTGACCCCAGACTAGCGGGGGACTACAATGAGCAGTTCTTC.